This section outlines one TCR beta chain sequence together with its context. What it recognizes is unknown. An end of the junction does not agree with germline; a read error may underlie this. The germline V gene has CDR1 MDHEN and CDR2 SYDVKM. This CDR3 has 16 residues. This sample was included in a study of cytomegalovirus exposure and HLA in healthy donors. About the research overall: Early released data comprised around 80 million unique TCRs from HLA-typed donors.

Each donor's status was that of a healthy bone marrow donor. The PCR contained 60 Vbeta and 13 Jbeta primers. Method: immunoSEQ multiplex PCR; TCRdb's copy keeps in-frame clones and lacks some. The table records roughly 130,000 clones, 75% to 90% of them present only once. General study results and limits: Researchers catalogued about 150 TCR beta chains as cytomegalovirus-associated. Researchers had no immune exposure information except CMV serostatus available.

Sequenced sample: PBMCs. This sequence joins TRBV28 and TRBJ2-6; maybe TRBD1 (7 bases). This receptor was obtained from a young man in good health and CMV-seronegative. The CDR3 DNA follows: TGTGCCAGCAGTCTAACAGGGTCCAGGGGGGCCAACGGCCTGACTTTC. Translated, it gives CASSLTGSRGANGLTF. Full variable domain (remainder filled in from reference TRBV28 and TRBJ2-6): DVKVTQSSRYLVKRTGEKVFLECVQDMDHENMFWYRQDPGLGLRLIYFSYDVKMKEKGDIPEGYSVSREKKERFSLILESASTNQTSMYLCASSLTGSRGANGLTFGAGSRLTVL.